This TCR beta chain was captured in a study of CD4+ T cells in melanoma (dated 2022 in TCRdb). About the study as a whole: The study investigated neoantigen-specific CD4+ T cells in human melanoma. Findings and caveats that apply to the study as a whole: According to the report, neoantigen-specific CD4+ T cells in melanoma displayed diverse differentiation states. The report described a correlation between neoantigen-specific CD4+ T cells and the function of CD8+ T cells, macrophages and B cells.

V and J lose 0 bases and 6 bases, and a span of 9 bases separates them. Including cysteine and phenylalanine, the CDR3 has 13 amino acids. CDR3 DNA only is kept here, 39 bases in frame from base 1. The germline V gene gives CDR1 as SGDLS and CDR2 as YYNGEE. Receptor libraries were prepared by the immunoSEQ multiplex PCR assay. Entries here come from immuneACCESS through TCRdb and include only in-frame sequences with V and J called. Some clones fail to appear in such tables; in the studies checked, an unresolved V gene covers under half of the shortfall, and the cause of the remainder is unknown. This sample comprises 40,000 to 50,000 clones, roughly 87% of them detected only once. The leading ten clones occupy roughly 12% of the sample. With regard to this clone: Its antigen target is currently unknown. The record has no base qualities; no much larger clone is one base away.

The donors were melanoma patients. The sequence derives from a human donor with melanoma. The specimen was peripheral blood. The chain couples TRBV9 to TRBJ1-1, with the D gene not confidently named. The CDR3 reads as follows: CASSVGGSSEAFF. In nucleotide form, the sequence is TGTGCCAGCAGCGTAGGTGGAAGCTCTGAAGCTTTCTTT.